The TCR beta chain under discussion was sequenced for a study of T-cell reconstitution after alpha-beta-depleted transplantation in children. This clonotype was seen repeatedly, ten times or more. During its preparation, the TCRbeta library received unique molecular identifiers. Each CDR3 protein gets one entry after TCRdb re-called the PCR reads with MiXCR. Of about 22,000 distinct CDR3 sequences listed, about a tenth were seen once; the top ten hold 20% to 30%. V lost 3 bases and J lost 6; bases outside the gene matches: 6. CDR1 is SGHDN, CDR2 FVKESK, per germline. This CDR3 is 15 amino acids long. The chain employs TRBV14 and TRBJ2-3; 10 bases are a match to TRBD2. The TCR comes from a human donor who donated a stem cell graft to a child with chronic granulomatous disease. The starting material was PBMCs from the stem cell graft donor, obtained from the stem cell graft. The CDR3 here is CASSHTSGVLDTQYF. CDR3 DNA: TGTGCCAGCAGCCATACTAGCGGGGTTTTGGATACGCAGTATTTT.